The sequence of this TCR beta chain was determined in a study of beta chain features in type 1 diabetes. Study at large: Patients were similar to healthy donors in age and gender (as well as in cell yields). The examined sorted cells totaled around 100 million across samples.

Study findings and constraints: In all four CD4+ subsets, TCRB CDR3 length was significantly, moderately reduced in type 1 diabetes.

The study reverse transcribed the entire isolated RNA, so it sequenced expressed TCRB transcripts. The assay was immunoSEQ multiplex PCR, and TCRdb's table has in-frame clones only and misses some. This sample has around 140,000 clones, with 7.5% to 9.5% found just once. This clone was observed a handful of times. Its antigen is still unknown. The germline V gene has CDR1 SGHRS and CDR2 YFSETQ. The CDR3 totals 14 residues. After removal of 3 bases from V and 7 bases from J, the junction contained 4 bases not matched to a gene. Sample: central memory CD4+ T cells from blood. The rearrangement uses TRBV5-1 and TRBJ2-4; 10 bases fit TRBD1. This TCR derives from a man aged 25 to 40 with type 1 diabetes. The CDR3: CASSSGQGSNIQYF. Here the CDR3 DNA reads TGCGCCAGCAGCTCGGGACAGGGGTCGAACATTCAGTACTTC. The full variable domain, its missing parts supplied by reference TRBV5-1 and TRBJ2-4, is KAGVTQTPRYLIKTRGQQVTLSCSPISGHRSVSWYQQTPGQGLQFLFEYFSETQRNKGNFPGRFSGRQFSNSRSEMNVSTLELGDSALYLCASSSGQGSNIQYFGAGTRLSVL.